This T cell receptor (beta chain) was recorded in a study of blood T cell repertoires in COVID-19. The overall study: The United States, Italy and Spain provided the acute and convalescent COVID-19 samples. Sources were T cells, B-cell-depleted T cells, or PBMCs; the material itself was cDNA or gDNA.

Under the authors' procedure: Using reference gene primer amplification, nucleated cell counts were estimated. The method was immunoSEQ multiplex PCR; TCRdb's version includes in-frame clones alone and lacks a portion of them. V, J and clone size are taken as reported in that table, and D and trimming were inferred from the DNA itself. The data show approximately 300,000 clones, around 87% seen once. This clone appeared once. Germline V gene sequence: CDR1 SGHTS, CDR2 YDEGEE. V lost 2 bases and J lost 2, with 8 bases in between. The CDR3 loop spans 13 amino acids. Sequenced sample: peripheral blood. V gene TRBV5-8 combines with J gene TRBJ2-7; D remains unclear. This receptor was taken from a man aged 45-60 years with active or convalescent COVID-19. This chain's CDR3 is CASSFFQTYEQYF. The DNA for the CDR3 is TGTGCCAGCAGCTTTTTCCAGACCTACGAGCAGTACTTC.